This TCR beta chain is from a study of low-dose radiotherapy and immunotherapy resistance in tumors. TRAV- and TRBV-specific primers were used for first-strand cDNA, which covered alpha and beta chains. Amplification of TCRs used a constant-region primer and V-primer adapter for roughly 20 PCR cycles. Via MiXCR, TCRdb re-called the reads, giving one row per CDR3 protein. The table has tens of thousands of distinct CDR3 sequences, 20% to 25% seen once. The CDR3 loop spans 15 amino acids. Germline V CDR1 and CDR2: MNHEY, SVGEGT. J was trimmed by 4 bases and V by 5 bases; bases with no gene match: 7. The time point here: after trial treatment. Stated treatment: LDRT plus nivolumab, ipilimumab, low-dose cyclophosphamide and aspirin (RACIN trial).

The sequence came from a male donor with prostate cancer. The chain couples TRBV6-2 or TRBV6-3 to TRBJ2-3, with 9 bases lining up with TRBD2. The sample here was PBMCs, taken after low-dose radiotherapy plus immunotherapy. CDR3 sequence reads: CASSETAGGPDTQYF. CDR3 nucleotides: TGTGCCAGCAGTGAAACAGCGGGGGGCCCAGATACGCAGTATTTT.